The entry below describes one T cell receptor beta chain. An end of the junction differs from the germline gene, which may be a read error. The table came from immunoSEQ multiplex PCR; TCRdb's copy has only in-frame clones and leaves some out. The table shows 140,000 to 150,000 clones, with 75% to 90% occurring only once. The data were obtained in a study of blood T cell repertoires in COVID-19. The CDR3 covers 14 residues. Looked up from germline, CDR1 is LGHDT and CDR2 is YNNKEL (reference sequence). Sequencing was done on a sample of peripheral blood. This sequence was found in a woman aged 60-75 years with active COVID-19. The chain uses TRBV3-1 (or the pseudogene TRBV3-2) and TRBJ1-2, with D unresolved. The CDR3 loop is CASSQGGWRYDYTF. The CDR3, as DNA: TGTGCCAGCAGCCAAGGAGGCTGGAGGTATGACTACACCTTC.